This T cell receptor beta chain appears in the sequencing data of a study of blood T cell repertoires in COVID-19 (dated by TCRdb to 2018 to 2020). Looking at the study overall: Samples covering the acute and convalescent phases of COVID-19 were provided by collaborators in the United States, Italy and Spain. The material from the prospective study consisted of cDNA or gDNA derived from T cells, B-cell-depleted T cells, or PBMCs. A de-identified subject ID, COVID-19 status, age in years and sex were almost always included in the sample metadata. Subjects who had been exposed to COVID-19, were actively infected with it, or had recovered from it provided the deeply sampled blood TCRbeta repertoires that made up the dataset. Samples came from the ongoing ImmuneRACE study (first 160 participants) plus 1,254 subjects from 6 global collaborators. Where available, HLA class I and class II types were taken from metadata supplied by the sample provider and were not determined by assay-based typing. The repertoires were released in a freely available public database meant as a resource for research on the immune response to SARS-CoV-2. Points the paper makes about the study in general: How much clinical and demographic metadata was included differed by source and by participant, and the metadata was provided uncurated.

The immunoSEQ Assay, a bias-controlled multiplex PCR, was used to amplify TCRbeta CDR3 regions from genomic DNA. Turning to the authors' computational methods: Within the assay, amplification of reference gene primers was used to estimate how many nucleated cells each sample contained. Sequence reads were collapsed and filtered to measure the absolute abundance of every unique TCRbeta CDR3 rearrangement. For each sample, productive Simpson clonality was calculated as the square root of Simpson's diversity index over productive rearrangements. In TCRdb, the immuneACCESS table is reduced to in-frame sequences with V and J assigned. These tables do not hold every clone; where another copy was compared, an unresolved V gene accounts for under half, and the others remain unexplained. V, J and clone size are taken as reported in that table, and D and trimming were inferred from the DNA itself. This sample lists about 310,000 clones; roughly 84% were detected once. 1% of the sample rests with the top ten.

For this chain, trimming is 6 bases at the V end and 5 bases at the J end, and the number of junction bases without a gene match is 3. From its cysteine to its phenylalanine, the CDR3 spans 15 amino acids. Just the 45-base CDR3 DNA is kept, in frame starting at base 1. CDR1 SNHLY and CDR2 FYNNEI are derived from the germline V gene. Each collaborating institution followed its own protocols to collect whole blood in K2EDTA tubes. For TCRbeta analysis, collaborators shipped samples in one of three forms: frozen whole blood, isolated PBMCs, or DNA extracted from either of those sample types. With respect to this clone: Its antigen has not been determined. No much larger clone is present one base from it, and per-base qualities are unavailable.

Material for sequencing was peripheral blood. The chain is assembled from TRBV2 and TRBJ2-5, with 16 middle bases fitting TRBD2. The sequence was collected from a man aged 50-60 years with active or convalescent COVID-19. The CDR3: CASRGLAGGSETQYF. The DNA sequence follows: TGTGCCAGCAGGGGACTAGCGGGAGGGAGTGAGACCCAGTACTTC. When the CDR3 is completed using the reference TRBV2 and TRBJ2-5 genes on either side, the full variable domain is EPEVTQTPSHQVTQMGQEVILRCVPISNHLYFYWYRQILGQKVEFLVSFYNNEISEKSEIFDDQFSVERPDGSNFTLKIRSTKLEDSAMYFCASRGLAGGSETQYFGPGTRLLVL.